Listed here are 30 T cell receptor beta chains from one sample, sequenced in a study of cytomegalovirus exposure and HLA in healthy donors. The PCR employed 60 Vbeta primers together with 13 Jbeta primers. Assay: immunoSEQ multiplex PCR; the TCRdb copy retains only in-frame clones and omits some. The data contain roughly 160,000 clones, around 86% of them singletons. The sample was PBMCs. The receptor source for this set is a male donor in good health and CMV-seronegative.

V is TRBV5-1 and J is TRBJ2-1, with D perhaps TRBD1 (5 bases). CDR1 SGHRS and CDR2 YFSETQ come from the germline V gene. The CDR3 sequence is 15 residues long. Deletions cut 3 bases from V and 1 base from J, with 11 bases between. CDR3 protein: CASSWGSNSYNEQFF. The CDR3 region has the DNA TGCGCCAGCAGCTGGGGCTCCAATTCCTACAATGAGCAGTTCTTC.

The rearrangement joins TRBV5-1 to TRBJ2-1; 7 nucleotides line up with TRBD1. The CDR3 has 15 residues. Unmatched junction bases numbered 10, after V lost 1 base and J lost 9 bases. Germline V gene lookup returns CDR1 SGHRS and CDR2 YFSETQ. The CDR3 spells CASSLLGGASGEQFF. The DNA of the CDR3 is TGCGCCAGCAGCTTGCTAGGGGGCGCGAGCGGTGAGCAGTTCTTC.

The V gene is TRBV10-1, the J gene TRBJ2-3; TRBD2 agrees at 9 bases. V trimming: 6 bases; J trimming: 6 bases; junction bases outside the gene matches: 10. Looked up from germline, CDR1 is WNHNN and CDR2 is SYGVQD (reference sequence). This CDR3 spans 15 amino acids. Here the CDR3 DNA reads TGCGCCAGCAGGTTGACTAGCGGACCTTCGGATACGCAGTATTTT. This translates into CASRLTSGPSDTQYF.

The chain employs TRBV19 and TRBJ2-7; 7 bases align to TRBD1. The V gene end was trimmed by 3 bases and the J gene end by 6 bases; junction bases not matched to a gene: 11. The CDR3 sequence is 15 residues long. Germline loops: CDR1 LNHDA, CDR2 SQIVND (reference sequence). The CDR3 nucleotides are TGTGCCAGTAGTATTACGGGACAGAAGATATCCGAGCAGTACTTC. This encodes CASSITGQKISEQYF.

The gene calls are TRBV7-8 and TRBJ1-3; D is uncertain. Trimming pared 0 bases from V and 0 bases from J, leaving 3 bases between. Per germline, CDR1 SGHVS and CDR2 FQNEAQ. The CDR3 has 14 residues. CDR3 loop: CASSLAYSGNTIYF. DNA for the CDR3: TGTGCCAGCAGCTTAGCCTACTCTGGAAACACCATATATTTT.

The rearrangement links TRBV5-1 to TRBJ2-7; possibly TRBD1 for D (6 bases). Trimming removed 5 bases at V and 2 bases at J, with 14 bases between. CDR1 is SGHRS, CDR2 YFSETQ, per germline. The CDR3 runs 14 residues. CDR3 coding DNA: TGCGCCAGCAGTTCCTTTACAGGGCCCTACGAGCAGTACTTC. Translating gives CASSSFTGPYEQYF.

The gene calls are TRBV4-1 and TRBJ2-3; TRBD1 might be the D (6 bases). The CDR3 runs to 14 residues. Trimming shortened V by 2 bases and J by 2 bases, and 8 bases separated the two germline ends. Germline V CDR1 and CDR2: MGHRA, YSYEKL. CDR3 in amino acids: CASSQTGITDTQYF. The CDR3 bases are TGCGCCAGCAGCCAAACAGGGATCACAGATACGCAGTATTTT.

J is TRBJ1-1 and V is TRBV18, with 9 nucleotides matching TRBD1. Germline V gene sequence: CDR1 KGHSH, CDR2 LQKENI. This CDR3 region has 15 residues. V trimming: 0 bases; J trimming: 9 bases; junction bases outside the gene matches: 8. The CDR3 protein is CASSPPDANRGQAFF. As DNA, the CDR3 is TGTGCCAGCTCACCACCCGATGCCAACAGGGGGCAAGCTTTCTTT. Combining the CDR3 with reference TRBV18 and TRBJ1-1 gives the whole variable domain NAGVMQNPRHLVRRRGQEARLRCSPMKGHSHVYWYRQLPEEGLKFMVYLQKENIIDESGMPKERFSAEFPKEGPSILRIQQVVRGDSAAYFCASSPPDANRGQAFFGQGTRLTVV.

This chain links TRBV9 with TRBJ1-4; 8 bases line up with TRBD1. The length of the CDR3 is 16 residues. V dropped 4 bases and J dropped 0; count of bases not matched to a gene: 5. Germline CDR1 is SGDLS and CDR2 is YYNGEE. CDR3 nucleotides: TGTGCCAGCAGCCCCAGGACAGGGACAACTAATGAAAAACTGTTTTTT. This encodes CASSPRTGTTNEKLFF.

The chain employs TRBV6-6 and TRBJ1-2; D is unresolved. Trimming removed 7 bases at V and 1 base at J, with 10 bases between. Looked up from germline, CDR1 is MNHNY and CDR2 is SVGAGI (reference sequence). CDR3 length equals 13 residues. CDR3 sequence reads: CASTYQINYGYTF. DNA of the CDR3: TGTGCCAGCACCTACCAAATTAACTATGGCTACACCTTC.

The gene calls are TRBV4-1 and TRBJ1-5, with 9 nucleotides matching TRBD1. Losses at the gene ends were 2 bases for V and 6 bases for J; bases not matched to a gene: 2. This CDR3 spans 14 amino acids. The V gene's germline CDR1 is MGHRA and CDR2 YSYEKL. CDR3 loop: CASSQLQGAQPQHF. CDR3 nucleotides: TGCGCCAGCAGCCAACTACAGGGGGCTCAGCCCCAGCATTTT.

V is TRBV6-1 and J is TRBJ1-3, with TRBD1 identical over 11 bases. The CDR3 is made up of 17 amino acids. J was trimmed by 5 bases and V by 1 base; bases with no gene match: 7. Germline CDR1 and CDR2: MNHNS and SASEGT. The CDR3 spells CASSEGTGGVRRNTIYF. CDR3 DNA sequence: TGTGCCAGCAGTGAAGGGACAGGGGGCGTTCGTCGAAACACCATATATTTT.

The V gene is TRBV5-8, the J gene TRBJ1-5; 10 nucleotides match TRBD1. Germline CDR1 reads SGHTS; CDR2 reads YDEGEE. This CDR3 contains 14 residues. The junction had 5 bases not matched to a gene; V was cut back by 4 bases and J by 7 bases. CDR3 protein: CASSGGQGVQPQHF. In DNA form, the CDR3 reads TGTGCCAGCAGCGGAGGACAGGGGGTCCAGCCCCAGCATTTT.

The chain has TRBV18 and TRBJ1-3, with D tentatively TRBD1 (6 bases). V was clipped by 1 base and J by 4 bases, with 14 bases between them. This CDR3 has 16 residues. Per the germline V gene, CDR1 is KGHSH and CDR2 is LQKENI. The DNA for the CDR3 is TGTGCCAGCTCACCACTTCCCAGGGGTGGAGGAAACACCATATATTTT. Protein sequence: CASSPLPRGGGNTIYF.

The V and J genes are TRBV5-4 and TRBJ2-1, with 7 bases fitting TRBD1. V lost 5 bases and J lost 3; bases outside the gene matches: 8. Germline V gene lookup returns CDR1 SGHNT and CDR2 YYREEE (reference sequence). The CDR3 contains 15 residues. CDR3: CASSPRRDSYNEQFF. Here the CDR3 DNA reads TGTGCCAGCAGTCCACGCCGGGACAGCTACAATGAGCAGTTCTTC. Full variable domain (remainder filled in from reference TRBV5-4 and TRBJ2-1): ETGVTQSPTHLIKTRGQQVTLRCSSQSGHNTVSWYQQALGQGPQFIFQYYREEENGRGNFPPRFSGLQFPNYSSELNVNALELDDSALYLCASSPRRDSYNEQFFGPGTRLTVL.

This clone was counted once. Written as DNA, the CDR3 is TGTGCCAGCAGCGTTACAGGGGGTCAGCCCCAGCATTTT. Translated, it gives CASSVTGGQPQHF. The chain links TRBV5-6 to TRBJ1-5, with 8 bases aligning to TRBD1. V dropped 4 bases and J dropped 6; count of bases not matched to a gene: 3. The CDR3 contains 13 residues. The V gene's germline CDR1 is SGHDT and CDR2 YYEEEE.

The J gene is TRBJ2-3, the V gene TRBV6-5; 7 positions agree with TRBD2. CDR1 is MNHEY and CDR2 is SVGAGI in the germline V gene. V was pared by 2 bases and J by 3 bases, with 5 bases of the junction left unmatched. This CDR3 spans 15 amino acids. The CDR3 DNA is TGTGCCAGCAGTTACGGTCTGGGGGGGACAGATACGCAGTATTTT. Translating gives CASSYGLGGTDTQYF.

The rearrangement joins TRBV29-1 to TRBJ1-5; 8 nucleotides align to TRBD1. CDR3 size: 16 residues. The V segment lost 1 base and the J segment 6 bases; nucleotides outside the gene matches: 11. CDR1 is SQVTM, CDR2 ANQGSEA, per germline. CDR3 in amino acids: CSVEVGQGTPPQPQHF. CDR3 bases: TGCAGCGTTGAAGTTGGACAGGGAACCCCTCCTCAGCCCCAGCATTTT.

The genes are TRBV6-5 and TRBJ2-2, with 10 positions matching TRBD2. The J segment lost 0 bases and the V segment lost 6 bases, leaving 1 base of the junction unmatched. Germline-derived CDR1 and CDR2 are MNHEY and SVGAGI. This CDR3 spans 15 amino acids. The CDR3 protein is CASRLAGANTGELFF. CDR3 sequence (DNA): TGTGCCAGCAGGCTAGCGGGGGCGAACACCGGGGAGCTGTTTTTT.

The chain links TRBV4-2 to TRBJ2-3; the D gene is possibly TRBD2 (5 bases). CDR1 and CDR2 from the germline V gene are LGHNA and YNFKEQ. The length of the CDR3 is 15 residues. The germline V and J ends were trimmed by 0 bases and 2 bases, with 9 bases remaining between them. CDR3 nucleotides: TGTGCCAGCAGCCAAGAAGGACTCAACACAGATACGCAGTATTTT. Translation gives CASSQEGLNTDTQYF.

This clone has more than one count but fewer than ten. The chain employs TRBV14 and TRBJ1-1, with no clear D. V was pared by 0 bases and J by 9 bases, with 11 bases between. The CDR3 runs to 13 residues. The germline CDR1 and CDR2 sequences are SGHDN and FVKESK. CDR3 region: CASSQDSRLKAFF. DNA for the CDR3: TGTGCCAGCAGCCAAGATTCGCGGTTAAAAGCTTTCTTT. Based on the CDR3 plus reference TRBV14 and TRBJ1-1, the full variable domain is EAGVTQFPSHSVIEKGQTVTLRCDPISGHDNLYWYRRVMGKEIKFLLHFVKESKQDESGMPNNRFLAERTGGTYSTLKVQPAELEDSGVYFCASSQDSRLKAFFGQGTRLTVV.

This chain uses TRBV18 with TRBJ1-3; no firm D call. In germline, CDR1 is KGHSH, CDR2 LQKENI. V lost 6 bases and J 3 bases, leaving 15 bases between the germline ends. CDR3 length equals 15 residues. Here the CDR3 reads CASSQRGEGGNTIYF. CDR3 DNA sequence: TGTGCCAGCTCGCAACGCGGGGAAGGTGGAAACACCATATATTTT.

The rearrangement joins TRBV19 to TRBJ2-6; D possibly corresponds to TRBD2 (6 bases). Deletions cut 5 bases from V and 0 bases from J, with 11 bases between. The CDR3 sequence is 16 residues long. CDR1 and CDR2 from the germline V gene are LNHDA and SQIVND (reference sequence). The CDR3, as DNA: TGTGCCAGTAGTGTCCCCGGGGGCTCTGGGGCCAACGTCCTGACTTTC. This translates into CASSVPGGSGANVLTF. Full variable domain (outside the CDR3, taken from reference TRBV19 and TRBJ2-6): DGGITQSPKYLFRKEGQNVTLSCEQNLNHDAMYWYRQDPGQGLRLIYYSQIVNDFQKGDIAEGYSVSREKKESFPLTVTSAQKNPTAFYLCASSVPGGSGANVLTFGAGSRLTVL.

The chain recombines TRBV6-4 with TRBJ1-1; TRBD1 aligns across 8 bases. Germline V gene data show CDR1 as MRHNA and CDR2 as SNTAGT. J was trimmed by 1 base and V by 6 bases; bases with no gene match: 7. This CDR3 contains 15 residues. CDR3 nucleotides: TGTGCCAGCAGGGGAGACAGGGGTTCGAACACTGAAGCTTTCTTT. Translated, it gives CASRGDRGSNTEAFF.

The chain links TRBV19 to TRBJ1-5; D is unclear. Trimming took off 1 base at V and 3 bases at J, with 4 bases between the two ends. This CDR3 has 13 amino acids. Germline CDR1 reads LNHDA; CDR2 reads SQIVND (reference sequence). Here the CDR3 reads CASSIALNQPQHF. As DNA, the CDR3 is TGTGCCAGTAGTATAGCCCTCAATCAGCCCCAGCATTTT. Variable domain in full (rest from reference TRBV19 and TRBJ1-5): DGGITQSPKYLFRKEGQNVTLSCEQNLNHDAMYWYRQDPGQGLRLIYYSQIVNDFQKGDIAEGYSVSREKKESFPLTVTSAQKNPTAFYLCASSIALNQPQHFGDGTRLSIL.

The chain carries TRBV5-1 and TRBJ1-1; D call uncertain. CDR1 SGHRS and CDR2 YFSETQ come from the germline V gene. The CDR3 sequence is 12 residues long. V lost 0 bases to trimming and J lost 6 bases, with 6 bases between them. The CDR3 sequence: CASSLEQAEAFF. CDR3 coding DNA: TGCGCCAGCAGCTTGGAGCAGGCTGAAGCTTTCTTT. Variable domain in full (rest from reference TRBV5-1 and TRBJ1-1): KAGVTQTPRYLIKTRGQQVTLSCSPISGHRSVSWYQQTPGQGLQFLFEYFSETQRNKGNFPGRFSGRQFSNSRSEMNVSTLELGDSALYLCASSLEQAEAFFGQGTRLTVV.

This clone was seen a single time. The chain links TRBV19 to TRBJ1-5; 9 positions match TRBD1. Germline-derived CDR1 and CDR2 are LNHDA and SQIVND (reference sequence). Trimming at V came to 1 base and at J to 6 bases, leaving 1 base not matched to a gene. This CDR3 is built from 14 residues. CDR3 amino acids: CASSIGQGVQPQHF. DNA of the CDR3: TGTGCCAGTAGTATAGGACAGGGGGTTCAGCCCCAGCATTTT.

This clone was seen just once. This chain's CDR3 is CASSVVGQGSDTQYF. Here the CDR3 DNA reads TGTGCCAGCAGTGTTGTAGGACAGGGTTCAGATACGCAGTATTTT. The chain is built from TRBV6-5 and TRBJ2-3; 8 nucleotides align to TRBD1. Germline V gene sequence: CDR1 MNHEY, CDR2 SVGAGI. J was trimmed by 4 bases and V by 5 bases; bases with no gene match: 8. The CDR3 consists of 15 residues.

This chain uses TRBV4-2 with TRBJ1-2; D may be TRBD1 (6 bases). The length of the CDR3 is 14 residues. Trimming left V 4 bases short and J 6 bases short, with 15 bases between. Germline V gene data show CDR1 as LGHNA and CDR2 as YNFKEQ. The CDR3: CASSPRGGDDGYTF. For the CDR3, the DNA is TGTGCCAGCAGCCCTCGGGGGGGCGACGATGGCTACACCTTC.

This sequence joins TRBV30 and TRBJ2-5; no definite D call. There are 12 residues in the CDR3. Trimming took 5 bases from V and 5 from J, leaving 12 bases between them. In germline, CDR1 is GTSNPN, CDR2 SVGIG (reference sequence). The DNA of the CDR3 is TGTGCCTGGGGCGAGGCAAGGGAGACCCAGTACTTC. Its translation is CAWGEARETQYF.